A selection of T cell receptor beta chains follows, all from one sample in a study of cytomegalovirus exposure and HLA in healthy donors. Produced via immunoSEQ multiplex PCR; TCRdb's table is partial and in-frame only. Among 180,000 or so clones listed, around 81% were seen once. The sequenced sample consisted of PBMCs. The receptors shown here come from a woman aged 25 to 39 in good health and CMV-seropositive. CDR3s include the opening cysteine and the closing phenylalanine or tryptophan. D genes are given only for firm matches. Only some rows state a clone size, as once, few, many or a class for expanded clones.

>TRBJ1-2|TRBD1|-|TRBV27
CASSAQGAGYGYTF
TGTGCCAGCAGTGCCCAGGGGGCTGGGTATGGCTACACCTTC
>TRBJ1-2|-|-|TRBV6-1
CASSEGPSRGYTF
TGTGCCAGCAGTGAAGGTCCCAGTCGTGGCTACACCTTC
>TRBJ2-1|TRBD1|-|TRBV5-1
CASSLTGDSYNEQFF
TGCGCCAGCAGCCTGACAGGGGACTCCTACAATGAGCAGTTCTTC
>TRBJ1-2|-|-|TRBV25-1
CASSESRVSPDGYTF
TGTGCCAGCAGTGAATCCCGGGTATCGCCGGATGGCTACACCTTC
>TRBJ2-7|-|-|TRBV6-5
CASSWDWAPEQYF
TGTGCCAGCAGTTGGGACTGGGCTCCCGAGCAGTACTTC
>TRBJ2-1|TRBD1|-|TRBV6-1
CASSDRGYGNEQFF
TGTGCCTCCTCCGACAGGGGTTATGGGAATGAGCAGTTCTTC
>TRBJ1-1|-|few|TRBV29-1
CSVGTPGAEAFF
TGCAGCGTTGGGACACCGGGGGCTGAAGCTTTCTTT
>TRBJ2-1|-|-|TRBV6-5
CASSYSSITRGNEQFF
TGTGCCAGCAGTTACTCGTCCATTACTCGGGGCAATGAGCAGTTCTTC
>TRBJ1-4|TRBD1|-|TRBV2
CASRGDSYNEKLFF
TGTGCCAGCAGGGGGGACAGTTATAATGAAAAACTGTTTTTT
>TRBJ2-2|-|-|TRBV6-6
CASSPIGGANTGELFF
TGTGCCAGCAGTCCAATAGGAGGGGCGAACACCGGGGAGCTGTTTTTT
>TRBJ2-7|TRBD2|-|TRBV27
CASSLGSSGSYEQYF
TGTGCCAGCAGTTTAGGTTCCAGCGGGAGCTACGAGCAGTACTTC
>TRBJ2-5|-|-|TRBV6-5
CASSYDREETQYF
TGTGCCAGCAGTTACGACAGAGAAGAGACCCAGTACTTC
>TRBJ1-1|TRBD1|once|TRBV19
CASRKQTGVNTEAFF
TGTGCCAGTAGGAAACAGACAGGGGTGAACACTGAAGCTTTCTTT
>TRBJ2-7|-|-|TRBV11-2
CASGTGAYEQYF
TGTGCCAGCGGGACGGGGGCCTACGAGCAGTACTTC
>TRBJ2-2|TRBD1|-|TRBV19
CASSPGQGGMAGELFF
TGTGCCAGTAGCCCCGGACAGGGGGGAATGGCCGGGGAGCTGTTTTTT
>TRBJ1-2|TRBD1|-|TRBV2
CASSERTGLFGGYTF
TGTGCCAGCAGTGAGCGGACAGGGCTCTTCGGTGGCTACACCTTC
>TRBJ2-4|-|-|TRBV16
CASSQSRLEGRNIQYF
TGTGCCAGCAGCCAATCGAGGTTGGAGGGCCGGAACATTCAGTACTTC
>TRBJ1-5|-|-|TRBV19
CASSLQVLSGNQPQHF
TGTGCCAGTAGTCTCCAGGTTTTGAGTGGCAATCAGCCCCAGCATTTT
>TRBJ2-1|-|-|TRBV25-1
CASSGYTQRDNEQFF
TGTGCCAGCAGTGGGTATACCCAACGGGACAATGAGCAGTTCTTC
>TRBJ1-6|-|-|TRBV5-4
CASSATIVNSPLHF
TGTGCCAGCAGCGCCACTATAGTTAATTCACCCCTCCACTTT
>TRBJ2-5|TRBD1|-|TRBV5-8
CASSSSGTANQETQYF
TGTGCCAGCAGCAGCTCCGGGACAGCTAACCAAGAGACCCAGTACTTC
>TRBJ1-6|TRBD1|few|TRBV14
CASSHGLNRHRDSYNSPLHF
TGTGCCAGCAGCCACGGGTTAAACCGACACCGGGACAGTTATAATTCACCCCTCCACTTT
>TRBJ2-3|TRBD2|-|TRBV5-1
CASSLFGLAGDTQYF
TGCGCCAGCAGCTTGTTCGGACTAGCGGGAGATACGCAGTATTTT
>TRBJ2-7|-|-|TRBV4-3
CASSQDNTLQGEQYF
TGCGCCAGCAGCCAAGATAACACGCTGCAGGGCGAGCAGTACTTC
>TRBJ2-1|-|-|TRBV29-1
CSVDVGGDEQFF
TGCAGCGTTGATGTAGGTGGAGATGAGCAGTTCTTC
>TRBJ1-2|-|-|TRBV28
CASSRDLNYGYTF
TGTGCCAGCAGTCGGGACTTGAACTATGGCTACACCTTC
>TRBJ2-7|-|-|TRBV11-3
CASSLERGLGLEQYF
TGTGCCAGCAGCTTAGAGAGGGGGTTGGGGCTCGAGCAGTACTTC
>TRBJ1-3|TRBD1|few|TRBV5-8
CASSLRGLGNTIYF
TGTGCCAGCAGCCTCAGGGGGCTCGGAAACACCATATATTTT
>TRBJ2-7|-|-|TRBV19
CASSFSGKPYEQYF
TGTGCCAGTAGTTTTAGCGGTAAACCCTACGAGCAGTACTTC
>TRBJ1-6|-|-|TRBV30
CAWSVRGNPNSPLHF
TGTGCCTGGAGTGTACGGGGGAACCCTAATTCACCCCTCCACTTT
>TRBJ2-1|-|-|TRBV18
CASSAGSSYNEQFF
TGTGCCAGCTCGGCGGGAAGCTCCTACAATGAGCAGTTCTTC
>TRBJ1-3|-|-|TRBV5-4
CASSTQGSSGNTIYF
TGTGCCAGCAGCACTCAGGGCAGCTCTGGAAACACCATATATTTT
>TRBJ1-1|-|-|TRBV19
CASSIAQGETEAFF
TGTGCCAGTAGTATAGCCCAGGGTGAGACGGAAGCTTTCTTT
>TRBJ2-7|TRBD2|-|TRBV7-2
CASSPLEAGSVQYF
TGTGCCAGCAGCCCCCTGGAAGCGGGATCTGTGCAGTACTTC
>TRBJ2-3|TRBD2|-|TRBV5-1
CASSLGGGTDTQYF
TGCGCCAGCAGCCTGGGGGGGGGCACAGATACGCAGTATTTT
>TRBJ2-5|TRBD2|once|TRBV5-4
CASSPTGAAGGETQYF
TGTGCCAGCAGCCCGACCGGGGCAGCGGGGGGGGAGACCCAGTACTTC
>TRBJ1-1|-|-|TRBV7-9
CASSPRGALNTEAFF
TGTGCCAGCAGCCCTCGGGGAGCCCTGAACACTGAAGCTTTCTTT
>TRBJ2-3|-|-|TRBV6-4
CASSAEPGRTDTQYF
TGTGCCAGCAGCGCAGAGCCGGGTAGGACAGATACGCAGTATTTT
>TRBJ1-1|-|-|TRBV6-6
CASSYSGHLNTEAFF
TGTGCCAGCAGTTACTCCGGACATCTGAACACTGAAGCTTTCTTT
>TRBJ1-4|-|once|TRBV28
CASSLPGRDEKLFF
TGTGCCAGCAGTTTACCAGGGCGTGATGAAAAACTGTTTTTT
>TRBJ2-1|-|-|TRBV5-4
CASSLASGSYNEQFF
TGTGCCAGCAGCTTGGCGTCGGGCTCCTACAATGAGCAGTTCTTC